A single sample is the source of the 21 T cell receptor beta chains below, sequenced in a study of T-cell reconstitution after alpha-beta-depleted transplantation in children. Preparation of the TCRbeta library involved a method that used unique molecular identifiers. TCRdb recomputed calls from the PCR reads with MiXCR, one row per CDR3 protein. Seen here are a few hundred thousand distinct CDR3 sequences, over 10% observed once, and the top ten hold 2% to 2.5%. The sample was PBMCs, mostly from graft donor cells, taken 360 days after TCRalphabeta/CD19-depleted stem cell transplant. Receptor source: a male patient under 18 who had a stem cell transplant for acute myeloid leukemia, so the T cells may come from the graft donor.

CDR3 DNA sequence: TGCGCCAGCAGCCAAGATCCGGACAGGACCGTTTCCTACGAGCAGTACTTC. Its translation: CASSQDPDRTVSYEQYF. The rearrangement links TRBV4-3 to TRBJ2-7, with 7 bases fitting TRBD1. V shed 0 bases, J shed 1 base, and the junction held 9 bases outside the gene matches. This CDR3 comprises 17 residues. CDR1 LGHNA and CDR2 YSLEER come from the germline V gene.

The sample holds a few counts of this clonotype. The J gene is TRBJ2-7, the V gene TRBV3-1; D may be TRBD2 (6 bases). Trimming removed 5 bases from V and 3 bases from J, with 14 bases in between. Germline assignment: CDR1 LGHDT and CDR2 YNNKEL (reference sequence). The CDR3 is made up of 14 amino acids. The CDR3 sequence is CASSARDFLYEQYF. In DNA form, the CDR3 reads TGTGCCAGCAGCGCCCGGGACTTCCTCTACGAGCAGTACTTC.

The chain employs TRBV20-1 and TRBJ2-2, with D hard to call. CDR3 size: 14 residues. Germline V lookup: CDR1 DFQATT, CDR2 SNEGSKA (reference sequence). V was clipped by 6 bases and J by 6 bases, with 17 bases between them. The DNA of the CDR3 is TGCAGTGCCTTTGTCCCTAGGCGGCCCGGGGAGCTGTTTTTT. It encodes CSAFVPRRPGELFF.

This clonotype was observed a few times. This chain uses TRBV9 with TRBJ2-1; 9 bases are a match to TRBD2. J lost 6 bases, V lost 0 bases, and 7 bases had no gene match. CDR1 and CDR2 from the germline V gene are SGDLS and YYNGEE. The CDR3 spans 16 residues. The CDR3 here is CASSVGSSGRINEQFF. The CDR3 DNA is TGTGCCAGCAGCGTAGGATCAAGCGGGAGGATCAATGAGCAGTTCTTC.

This clonotype has more than one count but fewer than ten. V and J are TRBV28 and TRBJ2-5; no reliable D call. The CDR3 loop spans 15 amino acids. Germline V gene lookup returns CDR1 MDHEN and CDR2 SYDVKM. Trimming left V 7 bases short and J 5 bases short, with 20 bases between. The CDR3 DNA sequence: TGTGCCAGCAATCCATTCAGTTCTCTAGGGGAGACCCAGTACTTC. Its protein is CASNPFSSLGETQYF. Supplemented by reference TRBV28 and TRBJ2-5, the full variable domain reads DVKVTQSSRYLVKRTGEKVFLECVQDMDHENMFWYRQDPGLGLRLIYFSYDVKMKEKGDIPEGYSVSREKKERFSLILESASTNQTSMYLCASNPFSSLGETQYFGPGTRLLVL.

The chain uses TRBV11-2 and TRBJ2-7; 10 nucleotides line up with TRBD2. CDR3 length: 15 residues. The trim removed 3 bases at V and 3 bases at J, leaving 5 bases unmatched. Germline V gene data show CDR1 as SGHAT and CDR2 as FQNNGV. This chain's CDR3 is CASSFTSGVFYEQYF. CDR3 DNA: TGTGCCAGCAGCTTCACTAGCGGGGTATTCTACGAGCAGTACTTC.

This clonotype was recorded many times. The chain couples TRBV11-2 to TRBJ2-2, with 11 bases identical to TRBD2. With V trimmed by 6 bases and J by 1 base, 4 bases remained unmatched. CDR1 and CDR2 (germline): SGHAT, FQNNGV. The CDR3 contains 16 residues. DNA of the CDR3: TGTGCCAGCAGGGGTCTAGCGGGAGGGAACACCGGGGAGCTGTTTTTT. Its protein product is CASRGLAGGNTGELFF.

The rearrangement uses TRBV3-1 and TRBJ2-7, with D perhaps matching TRBD2 (5 bases). Trimming took 1 base from V and 7 from J, leaving 11 bases between them. CDR1 is LGHDT and CDR2 is YNNKEL in the germline V gene (reference sequence). The CDR3 sequence is 13 residues long. CDR3 loop: CASSQGPGLEQYF. CDR3 DNA: TGTGCCAGCAGCCAAGGTCCGGGATTGGAGCAGTACTTC.

This clonotype was recorded a few times. This chain uses TRBV11-2 with TRBJ2-5; 8 nucleotides align to TRBD2. CDR1 SGHAT and CDR2 FQNNGV come from the germline V gene. Unmatched junction bases numbered 9, after V lost 4 bases and J lost 5 bases. The CDR3 sequence is 15 residues long. CDR3 nucleotides: TGTGCCAGCAGCTCCCCTGCGGGGGGCAGCGAGACCCAGTACTTC. This sequence encodes CASSSPAGGSETQYF.

The chain has TRBV5-1 and TRBJ1-2; D gene ambiguous. The V end was cut by 0 bases, the J end by 4 bases, with 7 bases between. The CDR3 runs 13 residues. In germline, CDR1 is SGHRS, CDR2 YFSETQ. The CDR3 reads CASSLERVYGYTF. In nucleotides, the CDR3 is TGCGCCAGCAGCTTGGAGAGGGTCTATGGCTACACCTTC.

This clonotype was counted ten times or more. The chain employs TRBV3-1 and TRBJ2-3; 8 nucleotides match TRBD2. CDR1 LGHDT and CDR2 YNNKEL come from the germline V gene (reference sequence). This CDR3 contains 17 residues. V gave up 7 bases and J gave up 0 bases; unmatched junction bases: 12. The CDR3 region has the DNA TGTGCCAGCACCGGCGGGAGGCCGCTGCTGAGCACAGATACGCAGTATTTT. Its protein is CASTGGRPLLSTDTQYF.

The rearrangement uses TRBV21-1 and TRBJ2-1; the listed D gene, TRBD2, was not tested against the DNA. TRBV21-1 is a pseudogene segment. CDR3 length: 17 residues. The CDR3 here is CASSKALAGEVGDEQFF. The CDR3 region has the DNA TGTGCCAGCAGCAAAGCCCTAGCGGGAGAGGTTGGCGATGAGCAGTTCTTC.

The V and J genes are TRBV12-3 or TRBV12-4 and TRBJ2-5; D unresolved. V lost 6 bases and J lost 4, with 12 bases in between. CDR3 length: 13 residues. The CDR3 DNA reads as TGTGCCAGCAGGACCCCCCTGAGAGAGACCCAGTACTTC. The encoded protein is CASRTPLRETQYF.

By sample share, this clonotype is medium-sized (0.01 to 0.1%). CDR3 residues: CAISADSDTQYF. CDR3 sequence (DNA): TGTGCCATCAGTGCTGACTCAGATACGCAGTATTTT. This chain connects TRBV10-3 to TRBJ2-3; D not certain. Germline V gives CDR1 ENHRY, CDR2 SYGVKD. The CDR3 is 12 amino acids. Trimming took off 4 bases at V and 4 bases at J, with 6 bases between the two ends.

This clonotype appeared a few times. The chain employs TRBV9 and TRBJ2-6; D possibly uses TRBD1 or TRBD2 (5 bases each). The CDR3 contains 17 residues. Per germline, CDR1 SGDLS and CDR2 YYNGEE. The V gene lost 1 base and the J gene lost 0 bases, with 11 bases spanning the gap. CDR3 sequence reads: CASSVPQGPSGANVLTF. CDR3 coding DNA: TGTGCCAGCAGCGTACCTCAGGGACCCTCTGGGGCCAACGTCCTGACTTTC.

Notes on this clonotype: A much larger clone lies a single base off, so this may be a read error. The gene calls are TRBV7-2 and TRBJ2-1; 9 bases agree with TRBD2. Germline loops: CDR1 SGHTA, CDR2 FQGNSA. The CDR3 totals 15 residues. J gave up 2 bases and V 2 bases, and 1 base lay outside the gene matches. The CDR3 loop reads CASSLRGRAYNEQFF. CDR3 nucleotide sequence: TGTGCCAGCAGCTTACGCGGGAGGGCCTACAATGAGCAGTTCTTC.

The chain has TRBV4-3 and TRBJ2-7, with D tentatively TRBD1 or TRBD2 (5 bases each). The germline V and J ends were trimmed by 0 bases and 1 base, with 10 bases remaining between them. The CDR3 runs 15 residues. The germline V gene has CDR1 LGHNA and CDR2 YSLEER. The CDR3 DNA reads as TGCGCCAGCAGCCAAGACCGGGACCTTTCCTACGAGCAGTACTTC. Encoded protein: CASSQDRDLSYEQYF.

This clonotype was picked up a small number of times. The chain couples TRBV27 to TRBJ2-1; 9 nucleotides match TRBD2. The CDR3 extends over 16 amino acids. Trimming took 3 bases from V and 6 from J; bases not matched to a gene: 9. Germline V gene sequence: CDR1 MNHEY, CDR2 SMNVEV (reference sequence). The CDR3 DNA sequence: TGTGCCAGCAGTTTGGGGCGGGAGGGATTGAGCAATGAGCAGTTCTTC. Translation: CASSLGREGLSNEQFF.

Only a few counts were recorded for this clonotype. This chain links TRBV12-3 or TRBV12-4 with TRBJ2-2; D uncertain. This CDR3 has 13 amino acids. Trimming stripped 3 bases from V and 4 bases from J, with 6 bases between. The CDR3 DNA follows: TGTGCCAGCAGTTTTCAACTCACCGGGGAGCTGTTTTTT. This sequence encodes CASSFQLTGELFF.

Many counts were recorded for this clonotype. The chain has TRBV7-2 and TRBJ2-4; D might be TRBD2 (6 bases). From germline, CDR1 is SGHTA and CDR2 FQGNSA. V lost 6 bases to trimming and J lost 6 bases, with 9 bases between them. This CDR3 is 12 amino acids long. CDR3 loop: CASRGDLNIQYF. CDR3 nucleotides: TGTGCCAGCAGGGGGGACTTAAACATTCAGTACTTC.

This clonotype was counted only a few times. V gene TRBV5-5 combines with J gene TRBJ1-1; D is unclear. The CDR3 extends over 13 amino acids. V lost 4 bases and J lost 1, with 8 bases in between. Germline loops: CDR1 SGHKS, CDR2 YYEKEE (reference sequence). CDR3 DNA sequence: TGTGCCAGCAGCCAGTCCGGGAACACTGAAGCTTTCTTT. As protein: CASSQSGNTEAFF.